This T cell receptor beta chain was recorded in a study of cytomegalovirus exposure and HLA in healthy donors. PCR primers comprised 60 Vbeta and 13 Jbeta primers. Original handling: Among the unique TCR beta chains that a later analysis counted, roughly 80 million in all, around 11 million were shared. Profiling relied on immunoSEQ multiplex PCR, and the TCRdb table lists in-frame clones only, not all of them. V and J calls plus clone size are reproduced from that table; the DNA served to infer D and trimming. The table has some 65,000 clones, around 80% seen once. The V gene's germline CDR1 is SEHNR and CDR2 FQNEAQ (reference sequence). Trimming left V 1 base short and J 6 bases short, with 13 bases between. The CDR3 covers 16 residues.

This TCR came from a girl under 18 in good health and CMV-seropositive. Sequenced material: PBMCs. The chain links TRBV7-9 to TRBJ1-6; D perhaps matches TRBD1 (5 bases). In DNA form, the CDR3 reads TGTGCCAGCAGCTTAGTCGTCGGGGGGGTTAATTCACCCCTCCACTTT. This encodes CASSLVVGGVNSPLHF.